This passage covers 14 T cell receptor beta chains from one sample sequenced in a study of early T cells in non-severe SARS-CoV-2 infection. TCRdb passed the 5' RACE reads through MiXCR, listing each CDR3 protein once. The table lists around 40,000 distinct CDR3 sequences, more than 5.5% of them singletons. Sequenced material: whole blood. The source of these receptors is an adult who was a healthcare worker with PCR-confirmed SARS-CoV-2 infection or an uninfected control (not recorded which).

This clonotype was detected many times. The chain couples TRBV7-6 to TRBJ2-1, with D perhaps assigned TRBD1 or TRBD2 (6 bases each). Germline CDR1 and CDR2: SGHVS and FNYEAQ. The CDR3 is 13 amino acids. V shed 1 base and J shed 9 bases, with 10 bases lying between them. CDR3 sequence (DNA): TGTGCCAGCAGCTTAGACGGGGGCGGTGAGCAGTTCTTC. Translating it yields CASSLDGGGEQFF.

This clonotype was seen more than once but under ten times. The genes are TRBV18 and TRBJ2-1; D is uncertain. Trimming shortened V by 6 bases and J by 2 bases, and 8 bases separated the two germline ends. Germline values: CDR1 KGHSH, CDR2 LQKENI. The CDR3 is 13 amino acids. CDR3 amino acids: CASSEAAYNEQFF. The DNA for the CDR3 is TGTGCCAGCTCGGAAGCCGCCTACAATGAGCAGTTCTTC. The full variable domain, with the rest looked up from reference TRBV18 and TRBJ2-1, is NAGVMQNPRHLVRRRGQEARLRCSPMKGHSHVYWYRQLPEEGLKFMVYLQKENIIDESGMPKERFSAEFPKEGPSILRIQQVVRGDSAAYFCASSEAAYNEQFFGPGTRLTVL.

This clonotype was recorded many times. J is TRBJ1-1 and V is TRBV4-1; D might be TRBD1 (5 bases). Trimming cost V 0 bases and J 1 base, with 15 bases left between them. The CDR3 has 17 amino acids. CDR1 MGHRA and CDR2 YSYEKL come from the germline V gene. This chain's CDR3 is CASSQDRVVRANTEAFF. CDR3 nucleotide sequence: TGCGCCAGCAGCCAAGATCGAGTCGTCAGGGCGAACACTGAAGCTTTCTTT.

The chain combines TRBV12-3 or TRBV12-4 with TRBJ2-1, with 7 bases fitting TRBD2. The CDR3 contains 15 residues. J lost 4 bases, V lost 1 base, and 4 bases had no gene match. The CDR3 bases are TGTGCCAGCAGTTTAGAGGCTAGCGGATACAATGAGCAGTTCTTC. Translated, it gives CASSLEASGYNEQFF.

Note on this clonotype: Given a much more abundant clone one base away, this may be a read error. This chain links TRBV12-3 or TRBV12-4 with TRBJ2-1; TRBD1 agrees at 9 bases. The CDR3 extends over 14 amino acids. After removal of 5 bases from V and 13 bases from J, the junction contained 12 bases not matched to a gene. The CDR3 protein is CASSPSTGGGDQFF. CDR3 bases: TGTGCCAGCAGTCCCTCGACAGGGGGAGGGGACCAGTTCTTC.

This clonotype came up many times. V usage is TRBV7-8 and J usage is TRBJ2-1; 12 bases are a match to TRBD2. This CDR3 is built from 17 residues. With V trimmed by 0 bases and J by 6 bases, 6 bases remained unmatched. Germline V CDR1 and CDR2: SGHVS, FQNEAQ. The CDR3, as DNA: TGTGCCAGCAGCTTAGCCGCTAGCGGGAGGGCCGTCAATGAGCAGTTCTTC. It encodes CASSLAASGRAVNEQFF.

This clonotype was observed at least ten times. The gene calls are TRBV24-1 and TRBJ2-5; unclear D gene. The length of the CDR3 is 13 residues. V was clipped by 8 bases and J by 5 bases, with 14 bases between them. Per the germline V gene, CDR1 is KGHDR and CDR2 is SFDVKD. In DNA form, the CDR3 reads TGTGCCACCACCGATGGGCCCGAGGAGACCCAGTACTTC. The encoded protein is CATTDGPEETQYF.

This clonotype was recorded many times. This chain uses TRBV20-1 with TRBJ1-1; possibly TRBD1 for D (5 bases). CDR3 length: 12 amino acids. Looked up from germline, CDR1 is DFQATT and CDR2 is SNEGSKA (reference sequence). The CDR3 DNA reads TGCAGCGCAAGGGGTTCAAACACTGAAGCTTTCTTT. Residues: CSARGSNTEAFF.

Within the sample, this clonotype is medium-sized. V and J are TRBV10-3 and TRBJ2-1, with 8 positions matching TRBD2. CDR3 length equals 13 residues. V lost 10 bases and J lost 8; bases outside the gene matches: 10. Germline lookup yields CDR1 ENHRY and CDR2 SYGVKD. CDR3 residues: CATHSGIGDEQFF. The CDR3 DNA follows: TGTGCCACACATAGCGGGATTGGAGATGAGCAGTTCTTC.

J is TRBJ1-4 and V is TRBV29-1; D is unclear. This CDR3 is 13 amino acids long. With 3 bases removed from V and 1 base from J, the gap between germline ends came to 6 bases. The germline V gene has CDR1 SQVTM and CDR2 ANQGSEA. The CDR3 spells CSVELGTNEKLFF. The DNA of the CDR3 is TGCAGCGTTGAGCTGGGAACTAATGAAAAACTGTTTTTT.

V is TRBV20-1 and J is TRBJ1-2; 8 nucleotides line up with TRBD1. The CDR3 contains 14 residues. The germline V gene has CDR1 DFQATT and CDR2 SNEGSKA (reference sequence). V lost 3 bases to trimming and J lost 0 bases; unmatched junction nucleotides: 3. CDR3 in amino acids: CSASPGQANYGYTF. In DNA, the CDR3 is TGCAGTGCTAGCCCGGGACAGGCTAACTATGGCTACACCTTC.

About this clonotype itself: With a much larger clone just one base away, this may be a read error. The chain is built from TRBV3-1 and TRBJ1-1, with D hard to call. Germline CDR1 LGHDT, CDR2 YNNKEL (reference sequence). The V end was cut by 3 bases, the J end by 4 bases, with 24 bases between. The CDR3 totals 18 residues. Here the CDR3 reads CASSHPESLRGVGTEAFF. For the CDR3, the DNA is TGTGCCAGCAGCCACCCCGAATCCCTTCGCGGGGTGGGCACTGAAGCTTTCTTT.

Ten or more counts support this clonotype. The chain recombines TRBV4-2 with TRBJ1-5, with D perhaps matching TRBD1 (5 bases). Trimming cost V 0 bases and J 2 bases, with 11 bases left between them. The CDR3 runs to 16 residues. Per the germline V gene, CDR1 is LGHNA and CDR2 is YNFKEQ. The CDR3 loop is CASSQDRQGGNQPQHF. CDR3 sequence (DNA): TGTGCCAGCAGCCAAGATCGGCAGGGAGGCAATCAGCCCCAGCATTTT.

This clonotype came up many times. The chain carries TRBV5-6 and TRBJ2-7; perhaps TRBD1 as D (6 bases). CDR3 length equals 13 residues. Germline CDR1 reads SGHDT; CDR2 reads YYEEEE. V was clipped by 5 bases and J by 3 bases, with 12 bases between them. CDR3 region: CASRRTGYYEQYF. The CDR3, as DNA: TGTGCCAGCAGAAGAACAGGGTACTACGAGCAGTACTTC.